One sample yielded the 22 T cell receptor beta chains listed below, sequenced in a study of shared clonotypes between healthy human individuals. TCRdb's copy holds only in-frame clones and misses some; the assay was immunoSEQ multiplex PCR. The sample has about 480,000 clones, more than 65% seen once. Sequencing was performed on PBMCs. Receptors were obtained from a middle-aged woman in good health. Some clones in this sample may be carry-over from other donors' samples.

The chain recombines TRBV29-1 with TRBJ1-2; 8 bases are a match to TRBD1. The CDR3 spans 11 residues. Germline loops: CDR1 SQVTM, CDR2 ANQGSEA. J lost 8 bases, V lost 7 bases, and 6 bases had no gene match. This chain's CDR3 is CSGRGPEGYTF. The CDR3 region has the DNA TGCAGCGGCAGGGGGCCGGAAGGCTACACCTTC.

The chain links TRBV28 to TRBJ2-7; 10 nucleotides agree with TRBD2. This CDR3 has 15 residues. V dropped 2 bases and J dropped 7; count of bases not matched to a gene: 8. Germline V gene lookup returns CDR1 MDHEN and CDR2 SYDVKM. The CDR3 loop reads CASSLLAGDLGEQYF. CDR3 bases: TGTGCCAGCAGTTTACTAGCGGGAGATCTGGGTGAGCAGTACTTC.

V and J are TRBV19 and TRBJ2-1; D is possibly TRBD2 (7 bases). The V and J ends lost 6 bases and 4 bases respectively, with 13 bases between them. CDR3 length: 14 residues. Germline CDR1 reads LNHDA; CDR2 reads SQIVND (reference sequence). Written as DNA, the CDR3 is TGTGCCAGTAGAAAAGGGGGGGGTTACAATGAGCAGTTCTTC. Amino acids: CASRKGGGYNEQFF.

The genes are TRBV28 and TRBJ2-1, with 10 bases matching TRBD1. This CDR3 region has 16 residues. Unmatched junction bases numbered 5, after V lost 5 bases and J lost 1 base. The germline CDR1 and CDR2 sequences are MDHEN and SYDVKM. CDR3 nucleotide sequence: TGTGCCAGCAGTATTGGGACAGGGGTATCCTACAATGAGCAGTTCTTC. It specifies CASSIGTGVSYNEQFF.

V and J are TRBV6-5 and TRBJ2-7, with 8 bases matching TRBD1. CDR1 and CDR2 (germline): MNHEY, SVGAGI. The CDR3 is 14 residues long. V was clipped by 6 bases and J by 1 base; unmatched bases: 5. Here the CDR3 DNA reads TGTGCCAGCAGCCCGGACAGGGAGTCCTACGAGCAGTACTTC. Residues: CASSPDRESYEQYF.

This chain links TRBV4-2 with TRBJ2-4, with TRBD1 identical over 7 bases. Germline CDR1 LGHNA, CDR2 YNFKEQ. The J segment lost 4 bases and the V segment lost 2 bases, leaving 2 bases of the junction unmatched. The CDR3 has 14 residues. CDR3 in amino acids: CASSQTGDKNIQYF. As DNA, the CDR3 is TGTGCCAGCAGCCAAACAGGGGATAAAAACATTCAGTACTTC.

The rearrangement uses TRBV6-1 and TRBJ1-5, with TRBD1 matching over 9 bases. The CDR3 has 15 residues. Germline V gives CDR1 MNHNS, CDR2 SASEGT. J gave up 6 bases and V 0 bases, and 3 bases lay outside the gene matches. The CDR3 DNA is TGTGCCAGCAGTGAAGCACAGGGGGCGAGTCAGCCCCAGCATTTT. As protein: CASSEAQGASQPQHF.

The V call is TRBV5-1, the J call TRBJ2-2, with D uncertain. The germline gives CDR1 SGHRS, CDR2 YFSETQ. Trimming stripped 3 bases from V and 0 bases from J, with 12 bases between. This CDR3 has 16 residues. The CDR3 DNA sequence: TGCGCCAGCAGCTCGTTACTGGAATCGAACACCGGGGAGCTGTTTTTT. Protein: CASSSLLESNTGELFF.

The genes are TRBV30 and TRBJ2-1; 13 positions agree with TRBD2. Trimming removed 3 bases from V and 12 bases from J; junction bases left unmatched: 8. Germline assignment: CDR1 GTSNPN and CDR2 SVGIG (reference sequence). The CDR3 length is 14 residues. CDR3 in DNA: TGTGCCTGGAGGAAACTAGCGGGAGGGCCTGGGCAGTTCTTC. This encodes CAWRKLAGGPGQFF.

The V call is TRBV7-9, the J call TRBJ1-2, with D maybe TRBD1 (6 bases). CDR1 is SEHNR and CDR2 is FQNEAQ in the germline V gene (reference sequence). The V gene lost 5 bases and the J gene lost 7 bases, with 20 bases spanning the gap. This CDR3 has 15 residues. The CDR3 sequence: CASSPRGGGKGGYTF. CDR3 DNA: TGTGCCAGCAGCCCCCGAGGGGGGGGCAAGGGTGGCTACACCTTC.

This chain uses TRBV5-6 with TRBJ1-1; D is possibly TRBD1 (6 bases). This CDR3 region has 16 residues. Deletions cut 2 bases from V and 1 base from J, with 15 bases between. Germline-derived CDR1 and CDR2 are SGHDT and YYEEEE. The CDR3 sequence: CASSLEPGARNTEAFF. CDR3 bases: TGTGCCAGCAGCTTAGAACCAGGGGCGCGGAACACTGAAGCTTTCTTT.

This clone came up a few times. V is TRBV28 and J is TRBJ1-1; maybe TRBD1 (5 bases). The CDR3 loop spans 15 amino acids. V dropped 2 bases and J dropped 5 bases, with 15 bases sitting between them. CDR1 and CDR2 from the germline V gene are MDHEN and SYDVKM. CDR3 residues: CASSLGGGYITEAFF. The CDR3 DNA reads as TGTGCCAGCAGTTTAGGGGGGGGGTATATAACTGAAGCTTTCTTT.

This clone was picked up a small number of times. In nucleotides, the CDR3 is TGTGCCAGTAGTCGGACAGGGGGCGGCACTGAAGCTTTCTTT. Protein: CASSRTGGGTEAFF. The genes are TRBV19 and TRBJ1-1; 11 bases agree with TRBD1. There are 14 residues in the CDR3. The trim removed 5 bases at V and 4 bases at J, leaving 3 bases unmatched. Germline assignment: CDR1 LNHDA and CDR2 SQIVND (reference sequence).

J is TRBJ2-3 and V is TRBV18; D may be TRBD2 (5 bases). Germline V gene lookup returns CDR1 KGHSH and CDR2 LQKENI. The CDR3 has 16 residues. The ends were cut back, 0 bases at V and 2 bases at J, with 12 bases in the middle. The CDR3 spells CASSPPASRYTDTQYF. The CDR3, as DNA: TGTGCCAGCTCACCACCGGCTAGCCGATACACAGATACGCAGTATTTT.

This clone was found many times. This chain connects TRBV27 to TRBJ1-4, with D unclear. The germline V gene encodes CDR1 MNHEY and CDR2 SMNVEV (reference sequence). The CDR3 totals 14 residues. The germline V and J ends were trimmed by 2 bases and 0 bases, with 4 bases remaining between them. The CDR3 bases are TGTGCCAGCAGTTTAGCTGCAACTAATGAAAAACTGTTTTTT. It specifies CASSLAATNEKLFF.

This clone has at least ten counts. The J gene is TRBJ2-7, the V gene TRBV6-1; D unresolved. The CDR3 is made up of 15 amino acids. V was cut by 1 base and J by 1 base, with 11 bases left in between. Germline V gene sequence: CDR1 MNHNS, CDR2 SASEGT. The CDR3: CASSEGAEVSYEQYF. The CDR3 DNA reads as TGTGCCAGCAGTGAAGGAGCCGAGGTATCCTACGAGCAGTACTTC.

The rearrangement joins TRBV4-3 to TRBJ2-7, with 11 bases identical to TRBD2. Germline assignment: CDR1 LGHNA and CDR2 YSLEER. V lost 3 bases, J lost 2 bases, and 9 bases stayed unmatched. The CDR3 extends over 17 amino acids. CDR3 DNA: TGCGCCAGCAGCCATTCTAGCGGGAGGACCCGACCCTACGAGCAGTACTTC. Residues: CASSHSSGRTRPYEQYF.

The chain couples TRBV7-2 to TRBJ2-7; 7 nucleotides match TRBD2. Trimming removed 5 bases from V and 0 bases from J; junction bases left unmatched: 1. CDR1 SGHTA and CDR2 FQGNSA come from the germline V gene. The CDR3 spans 13 residues. CDR3 nucleotides: TGTGCCAGCAGCCCTAGCGGCTCCTACGAGCAGTACTTC. It encodes CASSPSGSYEQYF.

V and J are TRBV7-9 and TRBJ2-2; 9 bases are shared with TRBD2. The CDR3 is made up of 15 amino acids. Germline trimming cut 3 bases from V and 5 bases from J; bases unmatched to any gene: 4. Germline assignment: CDR1 SEHNR and CDR2 FQNEAQ (reference sequence). The CDR3 protein is CASSLVAGGTGELFF. CDR3 DNA: TGTGCCAGCAGCTTGGTGGCGGGAGGGACCGGGGAGCTGTTTTTT.

This chain's CDR3 is CASSERASGGYEQYF. In DNA, the CDR3 is TGTGCCAGCAGTGAAAGAGCTAGCGGGGGCTACGAGCAGTACTTC. The chain combines TRBV2 with TRBJ2-5; 10 positions agree with TRBD2. The J call may not be correct, given that the DNA end is closer to TRBJ2-7. The CDR3 length is 15 residues. In germline, CDR1 is SNHLY, CDR2 FYNNEI.

J is TRBJ2-2 and V is TRBV7-9; D gene uncertain. The germline V gene has CDR1 SEHNR and CDR2 FQNEAQ (reference sequence). V was clipped by 4 bases and J by 0 bases, with 12 bases between them. This CDR3 spans 16 amino acids. CDR3 sequence (DNA): TGTGCCAGCAGCTCGCGGACGGGCGCGAACACCGGGGAGCTGTTTTTT. This gives the protein CASSSRTGANTGELFF.

The rearrangement uses TRBV7-8 and TRBJ2-5, with 10 bases lining up with TRBD1. CDR3 length: 15 amino acids. The J segment lost 4 bases and the V segment lost 4 bases, leaving 6 bases of the junction unmatched. Germline assignment: CDR1 SGHVS and CDR2 FQNEAQ. The DNA of the CDR3 is TGTGCCAGCAGCTCCGGGACAGGGGTAGGAGAGACCCAGTACTTC. Its translation is CASSSGTGVGETQYF. The full variable domain, with the rest looked up from reference TRBV7-8 and TRBJ2-5, is GAGVSQSPRYKVAKRGQDVALRCDPISGHVSLFWYQQALGQGPEFLTYFQNEAQLDKSGLPSDRFFAERPEGSVSTLKIQRTQQEDSAVYLCASSSGTGVGETQYFGPGTRLLVL.